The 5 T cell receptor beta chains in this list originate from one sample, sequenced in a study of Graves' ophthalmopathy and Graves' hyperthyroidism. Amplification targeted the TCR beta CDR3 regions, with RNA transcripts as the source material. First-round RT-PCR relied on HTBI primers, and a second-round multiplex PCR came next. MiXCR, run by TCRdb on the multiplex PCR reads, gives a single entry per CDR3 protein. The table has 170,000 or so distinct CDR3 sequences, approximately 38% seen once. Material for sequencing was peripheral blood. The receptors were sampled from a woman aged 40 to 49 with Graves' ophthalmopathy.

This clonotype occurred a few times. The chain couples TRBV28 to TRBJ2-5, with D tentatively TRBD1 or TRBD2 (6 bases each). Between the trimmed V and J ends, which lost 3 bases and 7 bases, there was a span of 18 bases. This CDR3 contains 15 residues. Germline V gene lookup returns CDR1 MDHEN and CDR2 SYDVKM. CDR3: CASSFRGPKGGTQYF. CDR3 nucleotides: TGTGCCAGCAGTTTTCGGGGACCCAAGGGGGGGACCCAGTACTTC.

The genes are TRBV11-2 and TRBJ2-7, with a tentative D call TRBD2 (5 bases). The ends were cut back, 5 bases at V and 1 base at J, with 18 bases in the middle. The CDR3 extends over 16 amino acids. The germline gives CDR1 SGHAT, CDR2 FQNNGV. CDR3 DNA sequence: TGTGCCAGCAGCCTCTCTTCCGGGGAACGTTCCTACGAGCAGTACTTC. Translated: CASSLSSGERSYEQYF.

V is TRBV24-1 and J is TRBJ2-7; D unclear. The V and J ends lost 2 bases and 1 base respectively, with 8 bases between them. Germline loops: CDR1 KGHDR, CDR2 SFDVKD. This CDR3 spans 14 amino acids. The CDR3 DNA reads TGTGCCACCAGTGATTCGACATTTTCCTACGAGCAGTACTTC. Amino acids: CATSDSTFSYEQYF.

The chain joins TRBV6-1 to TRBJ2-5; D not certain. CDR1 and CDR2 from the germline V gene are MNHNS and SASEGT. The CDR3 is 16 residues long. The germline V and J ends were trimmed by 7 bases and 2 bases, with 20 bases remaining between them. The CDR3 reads CASTSSRDHQQETQYF. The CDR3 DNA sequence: TGTGCCAGCACATCCTCCCGTGATCACCAACAAGAGACCCAGTACTTC.

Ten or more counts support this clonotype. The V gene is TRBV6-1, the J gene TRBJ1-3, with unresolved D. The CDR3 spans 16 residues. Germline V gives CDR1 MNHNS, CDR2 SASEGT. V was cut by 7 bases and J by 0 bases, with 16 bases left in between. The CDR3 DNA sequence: TGTGCCAGCACCGAAGGAGGGAGTCTCTCTGGAAACACCATATATTTT. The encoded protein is CASTEGGSLSGNTIYF.